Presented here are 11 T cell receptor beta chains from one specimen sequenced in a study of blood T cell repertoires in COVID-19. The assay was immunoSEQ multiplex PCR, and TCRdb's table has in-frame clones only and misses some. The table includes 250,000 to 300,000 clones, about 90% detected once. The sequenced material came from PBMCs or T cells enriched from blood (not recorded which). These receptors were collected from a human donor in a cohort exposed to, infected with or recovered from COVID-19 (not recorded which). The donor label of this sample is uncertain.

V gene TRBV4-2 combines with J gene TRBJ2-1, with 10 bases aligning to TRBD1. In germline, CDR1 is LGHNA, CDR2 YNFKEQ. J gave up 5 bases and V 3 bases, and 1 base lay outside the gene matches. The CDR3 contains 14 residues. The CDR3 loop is CASSHGTGDNEQFF. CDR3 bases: TGTGCCAGCAGCCATGGGACAGGGGACAATGAGCAGTTCTTC.

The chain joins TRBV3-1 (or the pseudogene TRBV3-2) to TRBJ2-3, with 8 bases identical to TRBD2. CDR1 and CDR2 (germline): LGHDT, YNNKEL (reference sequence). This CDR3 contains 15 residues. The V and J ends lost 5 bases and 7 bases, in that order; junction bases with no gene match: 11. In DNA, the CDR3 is TGTGCCAGCAGCATACACCCGGGGGGGACCAATACGCAGTATTTT. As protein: CASSIHPGGTNTQYF.

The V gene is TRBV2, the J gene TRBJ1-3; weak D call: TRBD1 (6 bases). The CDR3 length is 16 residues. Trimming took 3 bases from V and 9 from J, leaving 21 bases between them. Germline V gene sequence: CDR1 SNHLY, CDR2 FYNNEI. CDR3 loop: CASSEGLDRSGSTIYF. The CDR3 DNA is TGTGCCAGCAGTGAGGGATTAGACAGGTCTGGATCCACCATATATTTT. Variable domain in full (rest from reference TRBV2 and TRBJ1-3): EPEVTQTPSHQVTQMGQEVILRCVPISNHLYFYWYRQILGQKVEFLVSFYNNEISEKSEIFDDQFSVERPDGSNFTLKIRSTKLEDSAMYFCASSEGLDRSGSTIYFGEGSWLTVV.

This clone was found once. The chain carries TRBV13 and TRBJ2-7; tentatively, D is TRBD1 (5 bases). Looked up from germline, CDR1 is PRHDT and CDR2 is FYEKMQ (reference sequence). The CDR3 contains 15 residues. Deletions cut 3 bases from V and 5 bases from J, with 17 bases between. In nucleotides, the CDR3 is TGTGCCAGCAGCTTCCAACGGAAGGGGATCGACGAGCAGTACTTC. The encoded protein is CASSFQRKGIDEQYF.

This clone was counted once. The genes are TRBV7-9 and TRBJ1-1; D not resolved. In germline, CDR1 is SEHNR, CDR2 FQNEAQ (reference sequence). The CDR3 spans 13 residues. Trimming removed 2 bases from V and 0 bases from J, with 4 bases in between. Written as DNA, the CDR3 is TGTGCCAGCAGCTTACCAATGAACACTGAAGCTTTCTTT. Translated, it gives CASSLPMNTEAFF.

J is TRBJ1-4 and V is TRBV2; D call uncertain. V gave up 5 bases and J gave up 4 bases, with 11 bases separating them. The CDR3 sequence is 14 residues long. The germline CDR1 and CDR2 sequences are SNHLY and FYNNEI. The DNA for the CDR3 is TGTGCCAGCAGTCTTAGGAGTCTTAATGAAAAACTGTTTTTT. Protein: CASSLRSLNEKLFF.

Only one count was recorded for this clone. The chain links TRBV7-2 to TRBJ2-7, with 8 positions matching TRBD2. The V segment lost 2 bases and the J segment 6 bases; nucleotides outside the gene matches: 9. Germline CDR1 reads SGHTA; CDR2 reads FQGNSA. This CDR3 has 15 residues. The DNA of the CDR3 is TGTGCCAGCAGCTTATTACGGGGGGGGGCCCGCGAGCAGTACTTC. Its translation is CASSLLRGGAREQYF.

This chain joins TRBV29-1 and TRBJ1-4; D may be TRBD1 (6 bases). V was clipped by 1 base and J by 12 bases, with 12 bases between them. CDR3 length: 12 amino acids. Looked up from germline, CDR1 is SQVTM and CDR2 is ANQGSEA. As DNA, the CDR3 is TGCAGCGTTGAAGGGCAGGGGAGAGAACTGTTTTTT. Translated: CSVEGQGRELFF.

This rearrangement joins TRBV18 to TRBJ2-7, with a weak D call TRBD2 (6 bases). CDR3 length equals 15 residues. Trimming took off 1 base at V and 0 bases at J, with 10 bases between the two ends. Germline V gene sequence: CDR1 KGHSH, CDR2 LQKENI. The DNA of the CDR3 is TGTGCCAGCTCACCACGGAGGGTCAGCTCCTACGAGCAGTACTTC. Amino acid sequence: CASSPRRVSSYEQYF.

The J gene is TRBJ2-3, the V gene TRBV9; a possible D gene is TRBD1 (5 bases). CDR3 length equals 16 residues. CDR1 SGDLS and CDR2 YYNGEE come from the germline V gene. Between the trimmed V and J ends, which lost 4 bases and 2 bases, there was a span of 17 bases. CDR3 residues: CASSPMLDKYTDTQYF. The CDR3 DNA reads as TGTGCCAGCAGCCCGATGCTGGACAAGTACACAGATACGCAGTATTTT.

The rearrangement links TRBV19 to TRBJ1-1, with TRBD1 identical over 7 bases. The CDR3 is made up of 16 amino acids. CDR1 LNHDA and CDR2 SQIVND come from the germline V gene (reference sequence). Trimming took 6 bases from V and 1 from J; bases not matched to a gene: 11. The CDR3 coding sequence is TGTGCCAGTAGAAAATTGATCAGGACAGGGAACACTGAAGCTTTCTTT. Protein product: CASRKLIRTGNTEAFF.